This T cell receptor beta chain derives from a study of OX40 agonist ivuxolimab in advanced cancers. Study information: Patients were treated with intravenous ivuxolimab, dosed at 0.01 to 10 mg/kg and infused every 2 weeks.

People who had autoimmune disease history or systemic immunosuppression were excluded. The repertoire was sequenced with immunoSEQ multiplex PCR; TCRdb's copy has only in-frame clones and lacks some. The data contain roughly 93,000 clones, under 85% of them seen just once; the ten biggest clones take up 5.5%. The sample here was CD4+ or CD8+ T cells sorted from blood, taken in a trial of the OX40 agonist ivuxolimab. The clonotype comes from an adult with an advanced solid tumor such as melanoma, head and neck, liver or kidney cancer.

CDR3 protein: CATSRDLGAGNTIYF. The CDR3 nucleotides are TGTGCCACCAGCAGAGACCTCGGGGCTGGAAACACCATATATTTT. The chain couples TRBV15 to TRBJ1-3; D uncertain. Trimming removed 0 bases from V and 2 bases from J, with 8 bases in between. In germline, CDR1 is LNHNV, CDR2 YYDKDF (reference sequence). The CDR3 extends over 15 amino acids.